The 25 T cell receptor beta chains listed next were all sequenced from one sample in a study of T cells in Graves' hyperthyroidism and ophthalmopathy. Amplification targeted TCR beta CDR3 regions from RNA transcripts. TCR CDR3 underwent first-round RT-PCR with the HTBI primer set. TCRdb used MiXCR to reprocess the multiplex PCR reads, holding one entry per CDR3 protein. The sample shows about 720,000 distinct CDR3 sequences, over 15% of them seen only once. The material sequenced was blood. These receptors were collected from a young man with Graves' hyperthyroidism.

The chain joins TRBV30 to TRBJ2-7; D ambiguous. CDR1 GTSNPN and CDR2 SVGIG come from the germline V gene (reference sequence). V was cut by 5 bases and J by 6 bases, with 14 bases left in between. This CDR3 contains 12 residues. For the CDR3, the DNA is TGTGCCTGGGCGTGGGGAATTCGCGAGCAGTACTTC. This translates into CAWAWGIREQYF. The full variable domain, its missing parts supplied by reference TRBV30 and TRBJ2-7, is SQTIHQWPATLVQPVGSPLSLECTVEGTSNPNLYWYRQAAGRGLQLLFYSVGIGQISSEVPQNLSASRPQDRQFILSSKKLLLSDSGFYLCAWAWGIREQYFGPGTRLTVT.

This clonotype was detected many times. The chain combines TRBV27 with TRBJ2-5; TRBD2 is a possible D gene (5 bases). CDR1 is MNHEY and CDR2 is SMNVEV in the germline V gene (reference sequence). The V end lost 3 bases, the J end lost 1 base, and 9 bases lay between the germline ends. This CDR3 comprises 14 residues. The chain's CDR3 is CASSLMGSQETQYF. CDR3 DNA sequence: TGTGCCAGCAGTTTGATGGGGAGCCAAGAGACCCAGTACTTC.

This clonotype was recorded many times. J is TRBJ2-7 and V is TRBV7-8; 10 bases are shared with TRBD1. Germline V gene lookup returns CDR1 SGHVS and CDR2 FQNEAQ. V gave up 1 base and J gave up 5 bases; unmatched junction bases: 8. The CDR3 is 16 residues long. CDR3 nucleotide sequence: TGTGCCAGCAGCTTAGGGAGGACAGGGGGGTTCAACGAGCAGTACTTC. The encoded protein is CASSLGRTGGFNEQYF. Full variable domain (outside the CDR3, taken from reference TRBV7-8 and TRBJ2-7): GAGVSQSPRYKVAKRGQDVALRCDPISGHVSLFWYQQALGQGPEFLTYFQNEAQLDKSGLPSDRFFAERPEGSVSTLKIQRTQQEDSAVYLCASSLGRTGGFNEQYFGPGTRLTVT.

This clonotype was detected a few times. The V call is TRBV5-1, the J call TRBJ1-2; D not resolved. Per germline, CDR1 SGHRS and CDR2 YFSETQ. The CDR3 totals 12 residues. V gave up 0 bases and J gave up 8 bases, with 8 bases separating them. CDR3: CASSLAEGGYTF. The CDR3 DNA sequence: TGCGCCAGCAGCTTGGCCGAGGGCGGCTACACCTTC.

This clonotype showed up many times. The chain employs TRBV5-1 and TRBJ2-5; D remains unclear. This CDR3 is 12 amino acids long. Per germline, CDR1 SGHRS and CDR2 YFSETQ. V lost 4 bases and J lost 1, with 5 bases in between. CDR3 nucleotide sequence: TGCGCCAGCAGCGGATCCCAAGAGACCCAGTACTTC. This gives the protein CASSGSQETQYF. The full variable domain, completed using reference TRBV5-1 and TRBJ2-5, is KAGVTQTPRYLIKTRGQQVTLSCSPISGHRSVSWYQQTPGQGLQFLFEYFSETQRNKGNFPGRFSGRQFSNSRSEMNVSTLELGDSALYLCASSGSQETQYFGPGTRLLVL.

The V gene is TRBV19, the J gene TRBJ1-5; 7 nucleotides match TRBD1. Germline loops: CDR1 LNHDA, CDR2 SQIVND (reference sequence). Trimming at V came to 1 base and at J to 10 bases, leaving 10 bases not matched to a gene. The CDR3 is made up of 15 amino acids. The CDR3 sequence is CASSIGGQDSRPQHF. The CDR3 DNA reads TGTGCCAGTAGTATAGGAGGACAGGATAGTAGACCCCAGCATTTT.

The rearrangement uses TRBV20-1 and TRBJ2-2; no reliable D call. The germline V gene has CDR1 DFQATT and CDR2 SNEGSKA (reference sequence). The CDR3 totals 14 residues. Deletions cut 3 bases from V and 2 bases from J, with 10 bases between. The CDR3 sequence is CSASYDLNTGELFF. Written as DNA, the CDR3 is TGCAGTGCTAGCTACGACTTAAACACCGGGGAGCTGTTTTTT.

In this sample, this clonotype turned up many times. CDR3: CASSPEGEQFF. CDR3 nucleotides: TGTGCCAGCAGCCCGGAGGGTGAGCAGTTCTTC. The chain couples TRBV7-9 to TRBJ2-1, with D maybe TRBD2 (6 bases). CDR3 length: 11 amino acids. Trimming pared 5 bases from V and 9 bases from J, leaving 8 bases between. Germline V gene sequence: CDR1 SEHNR, CDR2 FQNEAQ (reference sequence).

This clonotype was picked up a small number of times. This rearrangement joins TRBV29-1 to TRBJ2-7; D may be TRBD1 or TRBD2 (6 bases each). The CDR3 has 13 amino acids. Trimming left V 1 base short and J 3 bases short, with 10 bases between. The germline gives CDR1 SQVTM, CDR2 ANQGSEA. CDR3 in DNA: TGCAGCGTTGAAGGGGGGGCAGTCTACGAGCAGTACTTC. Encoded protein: CSVEGGAVYEQYF.

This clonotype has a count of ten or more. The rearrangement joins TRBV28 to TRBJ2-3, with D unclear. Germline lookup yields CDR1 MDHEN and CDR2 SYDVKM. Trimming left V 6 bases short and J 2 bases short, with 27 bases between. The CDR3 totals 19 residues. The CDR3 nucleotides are TGTGCCAGCAGCCCTACCCCCGCCAAGGTAGTGGAATACACAGATACGCAGTATTTT. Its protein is CASSPTPAKVVEYTDTQYF.

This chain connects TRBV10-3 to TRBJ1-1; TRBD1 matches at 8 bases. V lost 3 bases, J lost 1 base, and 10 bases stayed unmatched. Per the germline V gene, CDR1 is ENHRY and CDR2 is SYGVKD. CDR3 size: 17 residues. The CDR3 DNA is TGTGCCATCAGTGAATCCTACGGACAGGGCGGGAACACTGAAGCTTTCTTT. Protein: CAISESYGQGGNTEAFF.

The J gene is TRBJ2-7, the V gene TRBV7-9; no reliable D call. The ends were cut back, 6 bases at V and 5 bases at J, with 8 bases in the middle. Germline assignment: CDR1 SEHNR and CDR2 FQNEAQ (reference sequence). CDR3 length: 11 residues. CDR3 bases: TGTGCCAGCAGTAGAATCCACGAGCAGTACTTC. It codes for CASSRIHEQYF.

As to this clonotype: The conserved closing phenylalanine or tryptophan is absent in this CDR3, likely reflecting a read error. In DNA, the CDR3 is TGTGCCAGCAGCCTGACAGTGGTCGGGGATCAGCCCCAGCATCTT. Amino acids: CASSLTVVGDQPQHL. This sequence joins TRBV28 and TRBJ1-5, with D possibly being TRBD1 (5 bases). Per the germline V gene, CDR1 is MDHEN and CDR2 is SYDVKM. The CDR3 has 15 residues. Deletions cut 6 bases from V and 5 bases from J, with 17 bases between.

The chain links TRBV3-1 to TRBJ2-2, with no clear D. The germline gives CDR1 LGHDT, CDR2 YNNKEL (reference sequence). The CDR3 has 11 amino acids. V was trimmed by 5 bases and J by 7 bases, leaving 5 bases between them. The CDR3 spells CASSDDGELFF. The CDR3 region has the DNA TGTGCCAGCAGCGACGACGGGGAGCTGTTTTTT.

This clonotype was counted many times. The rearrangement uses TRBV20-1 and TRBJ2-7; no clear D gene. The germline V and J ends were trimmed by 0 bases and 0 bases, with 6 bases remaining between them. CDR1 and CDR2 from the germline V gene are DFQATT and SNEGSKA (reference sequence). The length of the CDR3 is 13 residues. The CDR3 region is CSARDPRSYEQYF. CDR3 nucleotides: TGCAGTGCTAGAGATCCCCGCTCCTACGAGCAGTACTTC.

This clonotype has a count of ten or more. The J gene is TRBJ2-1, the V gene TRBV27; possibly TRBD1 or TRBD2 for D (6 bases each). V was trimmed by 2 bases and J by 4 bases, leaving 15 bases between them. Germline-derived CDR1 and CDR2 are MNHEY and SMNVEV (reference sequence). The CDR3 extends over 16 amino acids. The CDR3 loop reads CASSLKSGAEYNEQFF. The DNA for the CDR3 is TGTGCCAGCAGTTTAAAATCGGGGGCGGAGTACAATGAGCAGTTCTTC.

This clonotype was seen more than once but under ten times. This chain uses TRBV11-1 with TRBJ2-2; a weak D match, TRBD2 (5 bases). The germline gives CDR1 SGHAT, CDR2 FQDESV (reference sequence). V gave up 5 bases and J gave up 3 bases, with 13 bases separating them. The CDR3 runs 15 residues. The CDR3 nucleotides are TGTGCCAGCAGCCCCCAAAAGCGGTACACCGGGGAGCTGTTTTTT. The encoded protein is CASSPQKRYTGELFF.

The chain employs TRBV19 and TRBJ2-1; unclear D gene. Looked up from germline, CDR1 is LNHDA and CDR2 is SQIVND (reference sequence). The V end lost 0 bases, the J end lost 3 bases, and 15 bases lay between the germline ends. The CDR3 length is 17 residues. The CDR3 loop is CASSIDSGLPSYNEQFF. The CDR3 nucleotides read TGTGCCAGTAGTATAGATTCCGGGCTACCCAGCTACAATGAGCAGTTCTTC.

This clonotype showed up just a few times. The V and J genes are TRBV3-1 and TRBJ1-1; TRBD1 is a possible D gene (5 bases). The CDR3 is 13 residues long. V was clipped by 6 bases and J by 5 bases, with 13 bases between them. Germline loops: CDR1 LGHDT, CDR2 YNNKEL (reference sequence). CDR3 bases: TGTGCCAGCAGTCCTTTCCAGGGAACTGAAGCTTTCTTT. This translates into CASSPFQGTEAFF.

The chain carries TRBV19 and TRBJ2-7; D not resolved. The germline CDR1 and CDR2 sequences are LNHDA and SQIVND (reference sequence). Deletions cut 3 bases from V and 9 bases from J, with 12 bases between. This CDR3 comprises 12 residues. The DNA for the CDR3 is TGTGCCAGTAGTATCCGAGGCTCAGCGCAGTACTTC. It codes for CASSIRGSAQYF.

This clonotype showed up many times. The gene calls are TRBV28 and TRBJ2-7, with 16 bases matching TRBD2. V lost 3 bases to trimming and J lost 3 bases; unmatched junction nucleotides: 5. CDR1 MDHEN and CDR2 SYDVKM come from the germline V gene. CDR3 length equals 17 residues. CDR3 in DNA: TGTGCCAGCAGTTTGGGGACTAGCGGGAGGGCCCTCTACGAGCAGTACTTC. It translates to CASSLGTSGRALYEQYF.

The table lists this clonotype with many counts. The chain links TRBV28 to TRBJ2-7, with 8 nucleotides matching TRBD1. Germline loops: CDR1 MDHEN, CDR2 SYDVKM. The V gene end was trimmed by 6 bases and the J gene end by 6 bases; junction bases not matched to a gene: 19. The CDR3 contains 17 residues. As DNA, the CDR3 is TGTGCCAGCAGGGAGGAGACAGTATCAGGGGGCGCCTCCGAGCAGTACTTC. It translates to CASREETVSGGASEQYF.

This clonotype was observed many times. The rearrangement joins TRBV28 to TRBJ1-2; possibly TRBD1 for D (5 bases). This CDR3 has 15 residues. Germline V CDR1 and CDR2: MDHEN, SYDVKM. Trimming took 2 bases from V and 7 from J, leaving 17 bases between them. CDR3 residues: CASSLTTAGLAGYTF. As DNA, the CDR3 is TGTGCCAGCAGTTTAACCACCGCAGGGTTAGCTGGCTACACCTTC.

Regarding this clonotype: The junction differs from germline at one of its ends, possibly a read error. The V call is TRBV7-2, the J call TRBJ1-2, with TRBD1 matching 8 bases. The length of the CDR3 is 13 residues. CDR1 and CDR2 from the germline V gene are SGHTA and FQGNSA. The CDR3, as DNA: TGTGCCAGCAGCTTAGCCGGACAGGGAGGCTGCACCTTC. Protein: CASSLAGQGGCTF. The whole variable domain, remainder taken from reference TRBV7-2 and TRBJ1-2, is GAGVSQSPSNKVTEKGKDVELRCDPISGHTALYWYRQSLGQGLEFLIYFQGNSAPDKSGLPSDRFSAERTGGSVSTLTIQRTQQEDSAVYLCASSLAGQGGCTFGSGTRLTVV.

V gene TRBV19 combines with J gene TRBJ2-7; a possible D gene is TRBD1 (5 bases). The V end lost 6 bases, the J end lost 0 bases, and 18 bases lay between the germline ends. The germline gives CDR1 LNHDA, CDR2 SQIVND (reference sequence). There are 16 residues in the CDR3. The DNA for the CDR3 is TGTGCCAGTAGCCGTGATGGGGCAGGAAGCTCCTACGAGCAGTACTTC. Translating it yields CASSRDGAGSSYEQYF.